This T cell receptor beta chain comes out of a study of blood T cells in healthy people across ages. Study outcomes and limitations: Versus aged donors, long-lived donors had higher diversity and more naive CD4+ cells. Researchers report that TCR beta diversity correlated strongly with naive T cell percentage. A roughly linear fall in TCR beta diversity per million T cells was seen with increasing age.

Sample donors were healthy Caucasian individuals that came from Russia, aged 6 to 90. A second PCR, run for about 7 to 11 cycles, used a sample-barcoded 5' primer plus a J-beta primer mix. TCRdb itself ran the 5' RACE reads through MiXCR, one entry per CDR3 protein. This sample has a few hundred thousand distinct CDR3 sequences, with 27% found just once. In this sample, this clonotype turned up a few times. What it binds is unknown. This TCR was sampled from a woman aged 65 to 85 in good health. Sequencing was performed on blood.

CDR3 coding DNA: TGCGCCAGCAGCCGGGAGAGTCTCAATGAAAAACTGTTTTTT. Protein sequence: CASSRESLNEKLFF. V is TRBV5-1 and J is TRBJ1-4; D gene unclear. The germline V and J ends were trimmed by 4 bases and 5 bases, with 12 bases remaining between them. The CDR3 has 14 amino acids. The germline V gene encodes CDR1 SGHRS and CDR2 YFSETQ.